This TCR beta chain is from a study of CD8 T cells in Susac syndrome. Study-wide findings and caveats: The number of individuals included in the study's TCR sequencing and HLA analysis was acknowledged as relatively small.

CDR3 size: 15 residues. CDR1 is ENHRY, CDR2 SYGVKD, per germline. V shed 2 bases and J shed 13 bases, with 22 bases lying between them. Points on this clonotype: Its antigen is undetermined.

Sequencing of TCR beta was performed on blood CD8+ T cells and on blood CD4+ T cells. FACS was used to enrich TEMRA cells, whereas the CD8+ and CD4+ T cells were obtained by negative isolation. Roughly 0.45 to 1 ug RNA was reverse transcribed with random hexamers. An immunoSEQ multiplex PCR generated amplified TCR beta CDR3 products spanning 54 Vbeta and 13 Jbeta. One entry per CDR3 protein results from TCRdb running MiXCR on the immunoSEQ multiplex PCR reads. Of some 300,000 distinct CDR3 sequences in the sample, about 88% were seen once. The sequence was obtained from a human donor with multiple sclerosis. This chain uses TRBV10-3 with TRBJ2-3, with D perhaps matching TRBD1 (7 bases). Material for sequencing was CD8+ T cells from PBMCs. CDR3 coding DNA: TGTGCCATCAGTGAGGCGGGCGGGACAGCCCAGAAGGAGTATTTT. Its protein product is CAISEAGGTAQKEYF.